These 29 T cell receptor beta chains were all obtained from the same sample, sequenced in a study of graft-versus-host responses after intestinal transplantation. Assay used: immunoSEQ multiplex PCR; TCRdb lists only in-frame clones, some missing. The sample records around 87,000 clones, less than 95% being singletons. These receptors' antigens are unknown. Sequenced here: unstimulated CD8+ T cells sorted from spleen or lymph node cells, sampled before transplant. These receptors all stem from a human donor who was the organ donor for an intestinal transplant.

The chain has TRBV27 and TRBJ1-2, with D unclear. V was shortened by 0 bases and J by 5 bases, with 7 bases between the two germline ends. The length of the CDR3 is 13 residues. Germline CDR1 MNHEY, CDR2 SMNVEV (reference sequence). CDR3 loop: CASSLSSYYGYTF. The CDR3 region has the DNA TGTGCCAGCAGTTTATCGTCGTATTATGGCTACACCTTC.

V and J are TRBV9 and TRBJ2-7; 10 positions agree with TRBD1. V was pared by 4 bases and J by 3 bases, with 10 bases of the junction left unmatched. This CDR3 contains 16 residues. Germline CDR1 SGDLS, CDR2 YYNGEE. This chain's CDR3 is CASSRDDRGRGYEQYF. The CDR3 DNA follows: TGTGCCAGCAGCCGGGATGACAGGGGGCGGGGCTACGAGCAGTACTTC.

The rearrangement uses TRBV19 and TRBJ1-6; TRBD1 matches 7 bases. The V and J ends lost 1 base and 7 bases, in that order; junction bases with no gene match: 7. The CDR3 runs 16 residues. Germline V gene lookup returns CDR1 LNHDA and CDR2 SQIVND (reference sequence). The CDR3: CASSIGSGTENSPLHF. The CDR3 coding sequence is TGTGCCAGTAGTATAGGTTCTGGGACAGAGAATTCACCCCTCCACTTT.

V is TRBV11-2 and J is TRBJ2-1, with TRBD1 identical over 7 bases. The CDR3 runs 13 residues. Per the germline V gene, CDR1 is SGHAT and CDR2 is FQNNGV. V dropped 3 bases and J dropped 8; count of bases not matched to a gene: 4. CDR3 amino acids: CASSFPQGDEQFF. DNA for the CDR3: TGTGCCAGCAGCTTCCCCCAGGGGGATGAGCAGTTCTTC.

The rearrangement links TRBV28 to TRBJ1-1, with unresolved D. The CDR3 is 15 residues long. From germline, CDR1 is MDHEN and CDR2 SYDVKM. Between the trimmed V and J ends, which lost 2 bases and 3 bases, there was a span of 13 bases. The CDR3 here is CASSLVQAADTEAFF. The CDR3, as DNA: TGTGCCAGCAGTTTAGTCCAGGCAGCGGACACTGAAGCTTTCTTT.

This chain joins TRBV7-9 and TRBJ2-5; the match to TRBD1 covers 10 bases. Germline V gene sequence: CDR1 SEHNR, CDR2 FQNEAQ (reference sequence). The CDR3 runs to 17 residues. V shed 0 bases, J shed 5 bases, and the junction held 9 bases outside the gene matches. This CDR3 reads CASSLAEGQGLKETQYF. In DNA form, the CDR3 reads TGTGCCAGCAGCTTAGCGGAGGGACAGGGGCTCAAGGAGACCCAGTACTTC.

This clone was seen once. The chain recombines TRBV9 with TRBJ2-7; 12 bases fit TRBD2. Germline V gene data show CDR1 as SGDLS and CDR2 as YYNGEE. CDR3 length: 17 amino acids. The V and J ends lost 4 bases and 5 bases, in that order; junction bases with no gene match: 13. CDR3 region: CASSPSGGASLNNEQYF. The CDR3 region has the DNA TGTGCCAGCAGCCCTAGCGGGGGGGCTTCCTTGAACAACGAGCAGTACTTC.

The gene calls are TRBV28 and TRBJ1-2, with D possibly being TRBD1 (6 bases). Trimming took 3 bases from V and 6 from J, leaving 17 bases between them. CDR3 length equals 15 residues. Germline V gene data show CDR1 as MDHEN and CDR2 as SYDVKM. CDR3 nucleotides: TGTGCCAGCAGTTTGACGACACAGGGATACAATGGCTACACCTTC. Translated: CASSLTTQGYNGYTF.

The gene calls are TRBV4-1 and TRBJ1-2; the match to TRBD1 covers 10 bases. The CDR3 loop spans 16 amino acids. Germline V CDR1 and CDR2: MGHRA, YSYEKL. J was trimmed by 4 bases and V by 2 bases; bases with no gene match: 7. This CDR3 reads CASSQTTGQGTYGYTF. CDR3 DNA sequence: TGCGCCAGCAGCCAAACTACGGGACAGGGGACCTATGGCTACACCTTC.

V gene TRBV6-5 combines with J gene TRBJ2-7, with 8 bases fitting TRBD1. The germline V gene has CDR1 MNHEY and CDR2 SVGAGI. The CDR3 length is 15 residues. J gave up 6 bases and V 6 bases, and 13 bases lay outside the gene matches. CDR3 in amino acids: CASRSSGTGSSEQYF. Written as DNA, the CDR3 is TGTGCCAGCAGGTCCTCCGGGACAGGCTCTTCCGAGCAGTACTTC.

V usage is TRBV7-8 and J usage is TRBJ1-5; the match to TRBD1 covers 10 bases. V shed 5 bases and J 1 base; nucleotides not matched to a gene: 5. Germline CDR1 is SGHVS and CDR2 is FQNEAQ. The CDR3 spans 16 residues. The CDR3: CASSVTGGLSNQPQHF. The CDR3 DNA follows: TGTGCCAGCAGCGTGACAGGGGGCTTGAGCAATCAGCCCCAGCATTTT.

The CDR3 DNA is TGCGCCAGCAGCCCTCCTAGCGGAGGAAACACCGGGGAGCTGTTTTTT. Its protein is CASSPPSGGNTGELFF. The chain joins TRBV4-1 to TRBJ2-2; 7 bases line up with TRBD2. Germline V CDR1 and CDR2: MGHRA, YSYEKL. The V and J ends lost 4 bases and 2 bases, in that order; junction bases with no gene match: 7. The CDR3 has 16 residues.

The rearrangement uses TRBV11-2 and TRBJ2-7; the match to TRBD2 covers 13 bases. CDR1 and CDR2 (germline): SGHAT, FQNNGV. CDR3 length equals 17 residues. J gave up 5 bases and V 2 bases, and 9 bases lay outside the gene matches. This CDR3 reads CASSLTEGLAGLHEQYF. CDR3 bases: TGTGCCAGCAGCTTAACAGAGGGACTAGCGGGACTGCACGAGCAGTACTTC.

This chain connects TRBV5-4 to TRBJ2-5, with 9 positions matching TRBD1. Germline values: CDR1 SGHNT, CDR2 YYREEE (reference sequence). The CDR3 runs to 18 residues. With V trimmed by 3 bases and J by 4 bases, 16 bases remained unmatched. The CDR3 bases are TGTGCCAGCAGCTGGGACCTTTCGGACAGGGGTGACGGAGAGACCCAGTACTTC. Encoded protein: CASSWDLSDRGDGETQYF. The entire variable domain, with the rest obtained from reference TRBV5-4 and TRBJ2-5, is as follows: ETGVTQSPTHLIKTRGQQVTLRCSSQSGHNTVSWYQQALGQGPQFIFQYYREEENGRGNFPPRFSGLQFPNYSSELNVNALELDDSALYLCASSWDLSDRGDGETQYFGPGTRLLVL.

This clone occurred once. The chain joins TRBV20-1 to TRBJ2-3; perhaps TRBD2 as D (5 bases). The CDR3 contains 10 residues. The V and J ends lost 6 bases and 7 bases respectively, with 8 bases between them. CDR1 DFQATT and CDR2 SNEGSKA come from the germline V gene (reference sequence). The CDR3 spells CSAQRNTQYF. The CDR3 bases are TGCAGTGCCCAGCGGAATACGCAGTATTTT.

CDR3 bases: TGCGCCAGCAGCTTCTCAAATTCCGCAACGGGGACTAGCGGAGGAGGGGAGCTGTTTTTT. This translates into CASSFSNSATGTSGGGELFF. The rearrangement uses TRBV5-1 and TRBJ2-2, with 11 bases that match TRBD2. CDR3 length: 20 residues. CDR1 and CDR2 from the germline V gene are SGHRS and YFSETQ. V shed 2 bases, J shed 8 bases, and the junction held 20 bases outside the gene matches.

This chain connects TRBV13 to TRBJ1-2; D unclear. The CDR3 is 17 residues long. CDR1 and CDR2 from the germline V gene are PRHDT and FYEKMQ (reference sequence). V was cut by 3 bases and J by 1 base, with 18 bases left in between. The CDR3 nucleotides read TGTGCCAGCAGCTTTTCGGGAGAAGGTTCGTTTAACTATGGCTACACCTTC. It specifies CASSFSGEGSFNYGYTF.

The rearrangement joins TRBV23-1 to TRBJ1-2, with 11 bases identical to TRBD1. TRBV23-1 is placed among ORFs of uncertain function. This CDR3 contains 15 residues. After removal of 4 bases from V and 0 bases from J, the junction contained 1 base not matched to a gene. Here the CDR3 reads CASSRDRGTNYGYTF. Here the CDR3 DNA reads TGCGCCAGCAGTCGGGACAGGGGGACTAACTATGGCTACACCTTC.

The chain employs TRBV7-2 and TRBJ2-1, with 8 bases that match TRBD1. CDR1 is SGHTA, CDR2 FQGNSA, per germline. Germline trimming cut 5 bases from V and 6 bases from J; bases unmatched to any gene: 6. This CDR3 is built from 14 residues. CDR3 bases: TGTGCCAGCAGCCGAACGACAGGGGTCAATGAGCAGTTCTTC. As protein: CASSRTTGVNEQFF.

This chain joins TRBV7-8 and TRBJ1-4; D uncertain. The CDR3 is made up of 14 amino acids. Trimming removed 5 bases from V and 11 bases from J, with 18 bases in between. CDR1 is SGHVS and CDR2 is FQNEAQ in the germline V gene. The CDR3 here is CASSQRTRQRKLFF. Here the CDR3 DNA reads TGTGCCAGCAGCCAGCGGACCCGGCAGAGGAAACTGTTTTTT.

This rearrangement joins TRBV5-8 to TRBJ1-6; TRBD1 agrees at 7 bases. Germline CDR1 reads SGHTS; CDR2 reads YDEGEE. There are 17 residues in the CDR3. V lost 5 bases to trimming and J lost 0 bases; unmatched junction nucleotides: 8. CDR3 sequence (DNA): TGTGCCAGCAGTCCCGGACAGGAGAGCTCCTATAATTCACCCCTCCACTTT. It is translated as CASSPGQESSYNSPLHF.

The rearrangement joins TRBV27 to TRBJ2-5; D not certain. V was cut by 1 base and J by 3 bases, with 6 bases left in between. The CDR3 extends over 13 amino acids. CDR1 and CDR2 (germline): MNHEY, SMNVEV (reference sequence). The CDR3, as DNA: TGTGCCAGCAGTTTATGGTCGGAAGAGACCCAGTACTTC. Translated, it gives CASSLWSEETQYF.

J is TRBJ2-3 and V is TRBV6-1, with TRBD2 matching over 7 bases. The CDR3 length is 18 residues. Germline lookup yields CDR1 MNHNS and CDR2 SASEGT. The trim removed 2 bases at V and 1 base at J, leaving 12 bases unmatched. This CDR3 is CASSEWGTLGGGTDTQYF. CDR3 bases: TGTGCCAGCAGTGAATGGGGAACCCTGGGGGGGGGCACAGATACGCAGTATTTT.

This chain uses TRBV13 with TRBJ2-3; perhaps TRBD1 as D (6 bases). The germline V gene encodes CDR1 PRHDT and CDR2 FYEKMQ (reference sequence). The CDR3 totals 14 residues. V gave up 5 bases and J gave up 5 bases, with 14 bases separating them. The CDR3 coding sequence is TGTGCCAGCAGCCCCCCGGGACAAAGAGATACGCAGTATTTT. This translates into CASSPPGQRDTQYF.

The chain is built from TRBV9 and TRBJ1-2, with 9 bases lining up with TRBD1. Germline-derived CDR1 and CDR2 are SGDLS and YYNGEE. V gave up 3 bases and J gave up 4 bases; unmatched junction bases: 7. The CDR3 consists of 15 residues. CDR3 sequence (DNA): TGTGCCAGCAGCGCAGGGACAGGGACAGGCTATGGCTACACCTTC. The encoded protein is CASSAGTGTGYGYTF.

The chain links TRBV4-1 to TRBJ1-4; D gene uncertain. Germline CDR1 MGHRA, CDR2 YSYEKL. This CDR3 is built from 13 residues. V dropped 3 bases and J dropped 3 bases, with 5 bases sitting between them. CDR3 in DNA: TGCGCCAGCAGCCACACACCTAATGAAAAACTGTTTTTT. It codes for CASSHTPNEKLFF.

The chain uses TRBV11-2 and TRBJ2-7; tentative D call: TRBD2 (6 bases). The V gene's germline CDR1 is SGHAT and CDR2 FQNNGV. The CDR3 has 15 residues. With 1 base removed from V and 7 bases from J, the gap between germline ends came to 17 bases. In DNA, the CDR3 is TGTGCCAGCAGCTTAGGGGGGACTGAGTGGCGGGAGCAGTACTTC. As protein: CASSLGGTEWREQYF.

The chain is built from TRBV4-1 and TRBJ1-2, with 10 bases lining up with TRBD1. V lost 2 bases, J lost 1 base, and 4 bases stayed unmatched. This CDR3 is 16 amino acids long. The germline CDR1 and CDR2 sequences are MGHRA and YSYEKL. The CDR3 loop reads CASSQTRTGGNYGYTF. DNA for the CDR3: TGCGCCAGCAGCCAAACCCGGACAGGGGGTAACTATGGCTACACCTTC.

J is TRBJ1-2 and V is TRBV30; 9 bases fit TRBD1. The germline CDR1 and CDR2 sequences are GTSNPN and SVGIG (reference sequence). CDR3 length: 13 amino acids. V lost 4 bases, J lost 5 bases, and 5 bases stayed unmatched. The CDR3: CAWNTGGSYGYTF. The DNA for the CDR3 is TGTGCCTGGAACACAGGGGGCTCGTATGGCTACACCTTC. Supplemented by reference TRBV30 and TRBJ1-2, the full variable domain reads SQTIHQWPATLVQPVGSPLSLECTVEGTSNPNLYWYRQAAGRGLQLLFYSVGIGQISSEVPQNLSASRPQDRQFILSSKKLLLSDSGFYLCAWNTGGSYGYTFGSGTRLTVV.